Listed below are T cell receptor beta chains from one sample, sequenced in a study of CD8 T cells in Susac syndrome. MiXCR, applied by TCRdb to the immunoSEQ multiplex PCR reads, yields one record per CDR3 protein. The sample includes over 100,000 distinct CDR3 sequences, about 95% of them seen just once. The sequenced material came from CD4+ T cells from PBMCs. The receptors come from a human donor in good health. Both conserved end residues are part of each CDR3. The D gene is left open where the match is weak. Not every row has a clone size; where given, it reads once, few, many or a size class.

d_call: .
cdr3_length: 15
clone_size: .
v_call: TRBV6-5
j_call: TRBJ1-5
cdr3_nt: TGTGCCAGCAGTTACGACGGCAGTAGCAATCAGCCCCAGCATTTT
cdr3_aa: CASSYDGSSNQPQHF

d_call: .
cdr3_length: 14
clone_size: .
v_call: TRBV29-1
j_call: TRBJ2-7
cdr3_nt: TGCAGCGTTGTTTTTGTCAGGGACACATACGAGCAGTACTTC
cdr3_aa: CSVVFVRDTYEQYF

d_call: TRBD2
cdr3_length: 11
clone_size: .
v_call: TRBV12-3/TRBV12-4
j_call: TRBJ2-7
cdr3_nt: TGTGCCAGTCGCGGGGGCTACGAGCAGTACTTC
cdr3_aa: CASRGGYEQYF

d_call: .
cdr3_length: 14
clone_size: .
v_call: TRBV28
j_call: TRBJ2-7
cdr3_nt: TGTGCCAGCAGTCCACCCGGGGGGCTCTACGAGCAGTACTTC
cdr3_aa: CASSPPGGLYEQYF

d_call: .
cdr3_length: 15
clone_size: .
v_call: TRBV20-1
j_call: TRBJ1-5
cdr3_nt: TGCAGTGCTAGATCCAGGGGTAGGGGCAATCAGCCCCAGCATTTT
cdr3_aa: CSARSRGRGNQPQHF

d_call: .
cdr3_length: 14
clone_size: once
v_call: TRBV18
j_call: TRBJ2-3
cdr3_nt: TGTGCCAGCTCACCAAGAGCCCAAGGAGATACGCAGTATTTT
cdr3_aa: CASSPRAQGDTQYF

d_call: .
cdr3_length: 15
clone_size: .
v_call: TRBV20-1
j_call: TRBJ2-7
cdr3_nt: TGCAGTGCCAAAAACCTAATAGGGAATTCCTACGAGCAGTACTTC
cdr3_aa: CSAKNLIGNSYEQYF

d_call: .
cdr3_length: 13
clone_size: .
v_call: TRBV29-1
j_call: TRBJ1-1
cdr3_nt: TGCAGCGTTGATCTGGCCGCGAACACTGAAGCTTTCTTT
cdr3_aa: CSVDLAANTEAFF

d_call: .
cdr3_length: 13
clone_size: .
v_call: TRBV7-3
j_call: TRBJ2-5
cdr3_nt: TGTGCCAGCAGCCCCCGGTGGGAAGAGACCCAGTACTTC
cdr3_aa: CASSPRWEETQYF

d_call: TRBD2
cdr3_length: 16
clone_size: .
v_call: TRBV9
j_call: TRBJ2-5
cdr3_nt: TGTGCCAGCAGCGTAAGTTCCGGACTAGAAACGGAGACCCAGTACTTC
cdr3_aa: CASSVSSGLETETQYF

d_call: TRBD2
cdr3_length: 15
clone_size: .
v_call: TRBV20-1
j_call: TRBJ2-7
cdr3_nt: TGCAGTGCTAGAGATTCTAGCGGGAGTATCAACGAGCAGTACTTC
cdr3_aa: CSARDSSGSINEQYF

d_call: .
cdr3_length: 13
clone_size: .
v_call: TRBV6-5
j_call: TRBJ2-7
cdr3_nt: TGTGCCAGCCGAATCAGGGTCTCCTACGAGCAGTACTTC
cdr3_aa: CASRIRVSYEQYF

d_call: TRBD2
cdr3_length: 16
clone_size: .
v_call: TRBV14
j_call: TRBJ2-7
cdr3_nt: TGTGCCAGCAGCCAAGAGGAGGCGGGGGGACTCTACGAGCAGTACTTC
cdr3_aa: CASSQEEAGGLYEQYF

d_call: .
cdr3_length: 15
clone_size: once
v_call: TRBV9
j_call: TRBJ2-3
cdr3_nt: TGTGCCAGCAGCGTAGTGGAGGGCCCCACAGATACGCAGTATTTT
cdr3_aa: CASSVVEGPTDTQYF

d_call: TRBD1
cdr3_length: 15
clone_size: .
v_call: TRBV7-7
j_call: TRBJ2-5
cdr3_nt: TGTGCTAGCAGCCCGAACAGGGGCTCTCCAGAGACCCAGTACTTC
cdr3_aa: CASSPNRGSPETQYF

d_call: .
cdr3_length: 12
clone_size: .
v_call: TRBV29-1
j_call: TRBJ2-7
cdr3_nt: TGCAGCGCGTCGCAGGGGCCCTACGAGCAGTACTTC
cdr3_aa: CSASQGPYEQYF

d_call: TRBD1
cdr3_length: 15
clone_size: .
v_call: TRBV7-2
j_call: TRBJ2-7
cdr3_nt: TGTGCCAGCAGCCCTAGACAGGGGTCAGACTACGAGCAGTACTTC
cdr3_aa: CASSPRQGSDYEQYF

d_call: .
cdr3_length: 15
clone_size: .
v_call: TRBV5-1
j_call: TRBJ1-2
cdr3_nt: TGCGCCAGCAGCTTGGTGGGACCGAACAACTATGGCTACACCTTC
cdr3_aa: CASSLVGPNNYGYTF

d_call: .
cdr3_length: 11
clone_size: .
v_call: TRBV7-9
j_call: TRBJ1-1
cdr3_nt: TGTGCCAGCAGCCAAACAGCTGAAGCTTTCTTT
cdr3_aa: CASSQTAEAFF

d_call: .
cdr3_length: 12
clone_size: .
v_call: TRBV29-1
j_call: TRBJ1-3
cdr3_nt: TGCAGCGTTGGCACAGGAGGAAACACCATATATTTT
cdr3_aa: CSVGTGGNTIYF

d_call: .
cdr3_length: 16
clone_size: .
v_call: TRBV27
j_call: TRBJ2-3
cdr3_nt: TGTGCCAGCAGTTTAAAAGCCCCCCCGGCGGGAGATACGCAGTATTTT
cdr3_aa: CASSLKAPPAGDTQYF

d_call: .
cdr3_length: 11
clone_size: .
v_call: TRBV3-1
j_call: TRBJ2-7
cdr3_nt: TGTGCCAGCAGCAAGGTTTACGAGCAGTACTTC
cdr3_aa: CASSKVYEQYF

d_call: TRBD1
cdr3_length: 16
clone_size: .
v_call: TRBV24-1
j_call: TRBJ1-6
cdr3_nt: TGTGCCACCAGTGATTCGGACAGGGGAGACAATTCACCCCTCCACTTT
cdr3_aa: CATSDSDRGDNSPLHF

d_call: .
cdr3_length: 16
clone_size: .
v_call: TRBV4-3
j_call: TRBJ2-7
cdr3_nt: TGCGCCAGCAGCCAAGAGGTGGGCCAGCGTACCTACGAGCAGTACTTC
cdr3_aa: CASSQEVGQRTYEQYF

d_call: .
cdr3_length: 15
clone_size: .
v_call: TRBV12-3/TRBV12-4
j_call: TRBJ1-3
cdr3_nt: TGTGCCAGCAGTTCCCCTCCGTTTTTAGAAAACACCATATATTTT
cdr3_aa: CASSSPPFLENTIYF

d_call: TRBD2
cdr3_length: 12
clone_size: .
v_call: TRBV20-1
j_call: TRBJ2-1
cdr3_nt: TGCAGTGCGGCGGGAGTAGGGAATGAGCAGTTCTTC
cdr3_aa: CSAAGVGNEQFF

d_call: .
cdr3_length: 14
clone_size: .
v_call: TRBV7-8
j_call: TRBJ2-7
cdr3_nt: TGTGCCAGCAGCCCGCTAGACAAGACCTACGAGCAGTACTTC
cdr3_aa: CASSPLDKTYEQYF

d_call: .
cdr3_length: 12
clone_size: .
v_call: TRBV6-6
j_call: TRBJ2-1
cdr3_nt: TGTGCCAGCAGGCCCGAGAGGGGAAAGCAGTTCTTC
cdr3_aa: CASRPERGKQFF

d_call: TRBD2
cdr3_length: 15
clone_size: once
v_call: TRBV7-2
j_call: TRBJ2-1
cdr3_nt: TGTGCCAGCGGACGGACTAGCGGGAGGGGAAGTGAGCAGTTCTTC
cdr3_aa: CASGRTSGRGSEQFF

d_call: TRBD2
cdr3_length: 13
clone_size: .
v_call: TRBV2
j_call: TRBJ2-7
cdr3_nt: TGTGCCAGCAGACAGACTAGCGGGATCAGGCAGTACTTC
cdr3_aa: CASRQTSGIRQYF

d_call: .
cdr3_length: 12
clone_size: .
v_call: TRBV3-1
j_call: TRBJ1-6
cdr3_nt: TGTGCCAGCAGCCAAGAACAATCACCCCTCCACTTT
cdr3_aa: CASSQEQSPLHF

d_call: TRBD1
cdr3_length: 15
clone_size: .
v_call: TRBV19
j_call: TRBJ2-6
cdr3_nt: TGTGCCAGTAAGGGACAGGGGGCTGGGGCCAACGTCCTGACTTTC
cdr3_aa: CASKGQGAGANVLTF

d_call: .
cdr3_length: 15
clone_size: .
v_call: TRBV9
j_call: TRBJ2-2
cdr3_nt: TGTGCCAGCAGCGTCGGGTTCGCGAACACCGGGGAGCTGTTTTTT
cdr3_aa: CASSVGFANTGELFF

d_call: .
cdr3_length: 16
clone_size: .
v_call: TRBV5-1
j_call: TRBJ1-1
cdr3_nt: TGCGCCAGCAGCTTAGCGCCAGGGGTTAGGAACACTGAAGCTTTCTTT
cdr3_aa: CASSLAPGVRNTEAFF

d_call: .
cdr3_length: 13
clone_size: few
v_call: TRBV29-1
j_call: TRBJ2-7
cdr3_nt: TGCAGCGTTGGAGGCGGCTCCTCCTACGAGCAGTACTTC
cdr3_aa: CSVGGGSSYEQYF

d_call: TRBD1
cdr3_length: 14
clone_size: .
v_call: TRBV2
j_call: TRBJ2-3
cdr3_nt: TGTGCCAGCAGTGGGACAGGCCGAGGAGATACGCAGTATTTT
cdr3_aa: CASSGTGRGDTQYF

d_call: .
cdr3_length: 11
clone_size: .
v_call: TRBV7-9
j_call: TRBJ1-1
cdr3_nt: TGTGCCAGCACCAGGCTGGCTGAAGCTTTCTTT
cdr3_aa: CASTRLAEAFF

d_call: TRBD1
cdr3_length: 15
clone_size: .
v_call: TRBV5-1
j_call: TRBJ1-2
cdr3_nt: TGCGCCAGCAGCACCCTCCCCGGACAGGGGGATGGCTACACCTTC
cdr3_aa: CASSTLPGQGDGYTF

d_call: TRBD2
cdr3_length: 16
clone_size: .
v_call: TRBV5-1
j_call: TRBJ2-3
cdr3_nt: TGCGCCAGCAGCTTGGTTGCGGGAGGGCGGACAGATACGCAGTATTTT
cdr3_aa: CASSLVAGGRTDTQYF

d_call: .
cdr3_length: 11
clone_size: .
v_call: TRBV6-5
j_call: TRBJ1-4
cdr3_nt: TGTGCCAGCACTTGGAGGGAAAAACTGTTTTTT
cdr3_aa: CASTWREKLFF

d_call: .
cdr3_length: 12
clone_size: .
v_call: TRBV29-1
j_call: TRBJ2-3
cdr3_nt: TGCAGCGTTGAACCCACAGGAGATACGCAGTATTTT
cdr3_aa: CSVEPTGDTQYF

d_call: TRBD1
cdr3_length: 15
clone_size: .
v_call: TRBV3-1
j_call: TRBJ1-3
cdr3_nt: TGTGCCAGCAGTGGCCGGGACAGGGTTGGAAACACCATATATTTT
cdr3_aa: CASSGRDRVGNTIYF

d_call: TRBD1
cdr3_length: 13
clone_size: .
v_call: TRBV20-1
j_call: TRBJ1-5
cdr3_nt: TGCAGTGCTCAGACAGGGAGTAATCAGCCCCAGCATTTT
cdr3_aa: CSAQTGSNQPQHF